This is a list of T cell receptor beta chains from one sample in a study of blood T cell repertoires in COVID-19. Using immunoSEQ multiplex PCR, the repertoire was profiled, and TCRdb retains in-frame clones only, with some absent. The sample includes around 430,000 clones, more than 75% seen only once; the top ten take about a tenth. The sample comprised PBMCs or T cells enriched from blood (not recorded which). These receptors all come from a woman aged 50 to 60 who had recovered from COVID-19. Each CDR3 is given with its conserved first and last residue. D genes are given only for firm matches. Clone size is not always given. Where it is, it says once, few, many or a class for expanded clones.

clone size	J gene	D gene	V gene	CDR3 DNA	CDR3 protein
.	TRBJ2-2	.	TRBV3-1/TRBV3-2	TGTGCCAGCAGCCAAGGTCAGGTAACCGGGGAGCTGTTTTTT	CASSQGQVTGELFF
once	TRBJ2-5	.	TRBV5-1	TGCGCCAGCAGCCTCCTCGGGGGACAAGAGACCCAGTACTTC	CASSLLGGQETQYF
.	TRBJ2-7	.	TRBV10-3	TGTGCCACCAGGGGGGAGGGGCGCATCTACGAGCAGTACTTC	CATRGEGRIYEQYF
.	TRBJ2-7	TRBD1	TRBV4-1	TGCGCCAGCAGCCGTGGACAGGGCGAGTCCTCCTACGAGCAGTACTTC	CASSRGQGESSYEQYF
once	TRBJ2-1	TRBD2	TRBV2	TGTGCCAGCAGTGATACTAGCGGGGGTTACAATGAGCAGTTCTTC	CASSDTSGGYNEQFF
.	TRBJ1-6	.	TRBV6-2/TRBV6-3	TGTGCCAGCAGTTCGGCGGGACCCTATAATTCACCCCTCCACTTT	CASSSAGPYNSPLHF
once	TRBJ2-7	.	TRBV10-3	TGTGCCATCAGTGCCGACAGAGCCTCCTACGAGCAGTACTTC	CAISADRASYEQYF
once	TRBJ1-5	.	TRBV6-1	TGTGCCAGCAGTGAAGGGGGACTGAGCAATCAGCCCCAGCATTTT	CASSEGGLSNQPQHF
.	TRBJ1-5	.	TRBV27	TGTGCCAGCAGTCCGGTTGTCAATCAGCCCCAGCATTTT	CASSPVVNQPQHF
.	TRBJ2-5	.	TRBV28	TGTGCCAGCAGTTCGGGAAGGGGACGGGGGCAAGAGACCCAGTACTTC	CASSSGRGRGQETQYF
once	TRBJ1-1	.	TRBV4-3	TGCGCCAGCAGCCAAGAGGGAGGCAGAGTAAACACTGAAGCTTTCTTT	CASSQEGGRVNTEAFF